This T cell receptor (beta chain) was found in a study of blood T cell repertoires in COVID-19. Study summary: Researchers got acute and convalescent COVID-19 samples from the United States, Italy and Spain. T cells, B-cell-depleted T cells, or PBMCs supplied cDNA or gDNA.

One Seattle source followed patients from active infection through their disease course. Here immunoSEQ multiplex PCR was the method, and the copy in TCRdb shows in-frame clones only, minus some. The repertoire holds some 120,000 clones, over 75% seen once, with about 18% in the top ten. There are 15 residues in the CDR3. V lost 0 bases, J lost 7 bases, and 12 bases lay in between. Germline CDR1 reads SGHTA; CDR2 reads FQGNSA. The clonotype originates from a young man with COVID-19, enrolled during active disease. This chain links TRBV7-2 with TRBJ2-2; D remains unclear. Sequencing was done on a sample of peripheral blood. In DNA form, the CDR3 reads TGTGCCAGCAGCTTAGCGCGACCCCCGGGCGGGGAGCTGTTTTTT. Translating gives CASSLARPPGGELFF.